This T cell receptor (beta chain) was identified in a study of neurological immune-mediated disorders. The CDR3 length is 14 residues. Germline V gene sequence: CDR1 SGHRS, CDR2 YFSETQ. V trimming: 4 bases; J trimming: 0 bases; junction bases outside the gene matches: 4. This clonotype was seen ten or more times. No antigen is known for it. TCRdb re-called the 5' RACE reads with MiXCR, one entry per CDR3 protein. The sample contains 60,000 to 85,000 distinct CDR3 sequences, around 5.5% of which appear only once. Notes on the study in general: The absence of shared CDR3 amino acid sequences among expanded clones across subjects suggests private repertoires in all groups. The multiple sclerosis repertoire cluster had no clinical or MRI feature associated with it.

The sample taken for sequencing was PBMCs. The receptor was derived from a man aged 18 to 29 with multiple sclerosis. J is TRBJ2-7 and V is TRBV5-1; 7 nucleotides line up with TRBD1. CDR3 coding DNA: TGCGCCAGCAGCCGGACAGGAGCCTCCTACGAGCAGTACTTC. Translation gives CASSRTGASYEQYF.